Listed below are T cell receptor beta chains from one sample, sequenced in a study of T cell responses to AZD1222 COVID-19 vaccine. Here immunoSEQ multiplex PCR was the method, and the copy in TCRdb shows in-frame clones only, minus some. The data show about 110,000 clones, more than 75% seen once. The material sequenced was peripheral blood, taken on day 0 of AZD1222 vaccination. These receptors were obtained from an adult in good health. Each CDR3 is given with its conserved first and last residue.

V: TRBV5-1; J: TRBJ2-7; CDR3: CASSLESHEQYF
V: TRBV7-9; J: TRBJ2-7; CDR3: CASSRGTEVSYEQYF
V: TRBV4-3; J: TRBJ1-1; CDR3: CASSRDRAANTEAFF
V: TRBV9; J: TRBJ1-1; CDR3: CASSTHGGTEAFF
V: TRBV3-1/TRBV3-2; J: TRBJ1-1; CDR3: CASSQWGAGQKNTEAFF
V: TRBV13; J: TRBJ2-7; CDR3: CASSLGSPLAGGPNEQYF
V: TRBV4-3; J: TRBJ2-7; CDR3: CASSQDRSGTAYEQYF
V: TRBV12-3/TRBV12-4; J: TRBJ1-2; CDR3: CASRPDVRGYTF
V: TRBV4-3; J: TRBJ1-5; CDR3: CASSQVGDQPQHF
V: TRBV5-1; J: TRBJ2-5; CDR3: CASSLLSGVGETQYF
V: TRBV11-3; J: TRBJ2-6; CDR3: CASSHTQGPNSGANVLTF
V: TRBV28; J: TRBJ1-5; CDR3: CASKRGAEGNQPQHF
V: TRBV7-3; J: TRBJ2-3; CDR3: CASSLWGDTQYF
V: TRBV5-1; J: TRBJ2-7; CDR3: CASSLVPGGFSDEQYF
V: TRBV29-1; J: TRBJ2-7; CDR3: CSVGGGDSGFEQYF
V: TRBV28; J: TRBJ2-5; CDR3: CASSSALPDGNKYTQYF
V: TRBV19; J: TRBJ2-5; CDR3: CASSRQGVETQYF
V: TRBV5-1; J: TRBJ2-1; CDR3: CASSLRDRVNSYNEQFF
V: TRBV28; J: TRBJ1-4; CDR3: CASSRMTGGQGEKLFF
V: TRBV7-2; J: TRBJ2-5; CDR3: CASSPGGAGVGETQYF
V: TRBV5-1; J: TRBJ1-2; CDR3: CASSLKGQGQSYGYTF
V: TRBV3-1/TRBV3-2; J: TRBJ1-5; CDR3: CASSQIQGAGQPQHF
V: TRBV6-5; J: TRBJ2-7; CDR3: CASSSRDRGSDEQYF
V: TRBV5-6; J: TRBJ2-2; CDR3: CASSPVAGGPGELFF
V: TRBV13; J: TRBJ2-7; CDR3: CASSQTGIPYEQYF
V: TRBV5-1; J: TRBJ2-3; CDR3: CASSLARLATTDTQYF
V: TRBV3-1/TRBV3-2; J: TRBJ2-5; CDR3: CASIRSGAGQETQYF
V: TRBV27; J: TRBJ2-7; CDR3: CASSLGPRTEQYF
V: TRBV10-1; J: TRBJ2-7; CDR3: CASSADGYEQYF
V: TRBV6-1; J: TRBJ2-2; CDR3: CASSEVRGWTGELFF
V: TRBV6-5; J: TRBJ2-1; CDR3: CASRHGLDNEQFF
V: TRBV19; J: TRBJ1-5; CDR3: CASSISTGGNQPQHF
V: TRBV7-2; J: TRBJ1-3; CDR3: CASSLEALKISGNTIYF
V: TRBV28; J: TRBJ2-7; CDR3: CASSLRQGGEQYF
V: TRBV5-8; J: TRBJ1-5; CDR3: CASSLVGFNQPQHF
V: TRBV5-5; J: TRBJ2-7; CDR3: CASTPTSAAYEQYF
V: TRBV6-5; J: TRBJ1-5; CDR3: CASRGTVVSNQPQHF
V: TRBV4-1; J: TRBJ2-2; CDR3: CASSQESRVPGELFF
V: TRBV27; J: TRBJ1-2; CDR3: CASSLSLRQGQANYGYTF
V: TRBV28; J: TRBJ2-1; CDR3: CASSSPTGAINEQFF
V: TRBV20-1; J: TRBJ1-1; CDR3: CSASRLTEAFF